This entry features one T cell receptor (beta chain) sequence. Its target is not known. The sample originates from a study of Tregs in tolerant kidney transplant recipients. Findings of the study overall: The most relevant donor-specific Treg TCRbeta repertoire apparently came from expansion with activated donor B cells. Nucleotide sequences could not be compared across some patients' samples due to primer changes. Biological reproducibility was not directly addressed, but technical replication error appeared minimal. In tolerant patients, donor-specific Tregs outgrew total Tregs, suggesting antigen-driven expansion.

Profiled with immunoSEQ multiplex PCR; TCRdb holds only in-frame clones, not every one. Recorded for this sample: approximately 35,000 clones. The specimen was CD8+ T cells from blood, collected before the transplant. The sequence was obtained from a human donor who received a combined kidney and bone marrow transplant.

The CDR3 reads CASSDTSGGNTGELFF. The part of the CDR3 DNA that was read is TGTGCCAGCAGTGATACTAGCGGGGGGAACACCGGGGAG. J is TRBJ2-2 and V is TRBV2; 11 positions match TRBD2. The read finishes 3 residues shy of the CDR3 end, and the germline J gene is used to complete it. The V segment lost 3 bases and the J segment 1 base; nucleotides outside the gene matches: 1. From germline, CDR1 is SNHLY and CDR2 FYNNEI. This CDR3 region has 16 residues.